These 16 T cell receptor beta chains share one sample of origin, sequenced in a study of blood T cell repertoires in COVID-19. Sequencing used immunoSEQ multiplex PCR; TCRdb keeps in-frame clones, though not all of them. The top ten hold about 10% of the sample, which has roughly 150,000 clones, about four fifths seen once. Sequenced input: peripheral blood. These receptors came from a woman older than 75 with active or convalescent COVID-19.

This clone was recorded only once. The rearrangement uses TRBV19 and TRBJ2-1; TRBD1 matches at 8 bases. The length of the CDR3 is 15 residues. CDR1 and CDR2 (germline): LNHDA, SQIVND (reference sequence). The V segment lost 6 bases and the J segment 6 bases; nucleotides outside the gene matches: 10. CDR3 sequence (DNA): TGTGCCAGTAGAAAAGTGGACAGGGTTATCAATGAGCAGTTCTTC. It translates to CASRKVDRVINEQFF.

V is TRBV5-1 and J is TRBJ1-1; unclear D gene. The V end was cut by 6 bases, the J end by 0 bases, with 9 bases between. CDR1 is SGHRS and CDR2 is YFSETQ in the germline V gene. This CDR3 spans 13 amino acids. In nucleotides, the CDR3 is TGCGCCAGCACCCAGACTTTGAACACTGAAGCTTTCTTT. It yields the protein CASTQTLNTEAFF.

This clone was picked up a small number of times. CDR3 nucleotides: TGTGCCACCAGCAGAGATACGAACACGTATGGCTACACCTTC. Its translation: CATSRDTNTYGYTF. The chain combines TRBV15 with TRBJ1-2; the D is unclear. The germline V gene has CDR1 LNHNV and CDR2 YYDKDF (reference sequence). V shed 0 bases and J shed 5 bases, with 10 bases lying between them. This CDR3 is 14 amino acids long.

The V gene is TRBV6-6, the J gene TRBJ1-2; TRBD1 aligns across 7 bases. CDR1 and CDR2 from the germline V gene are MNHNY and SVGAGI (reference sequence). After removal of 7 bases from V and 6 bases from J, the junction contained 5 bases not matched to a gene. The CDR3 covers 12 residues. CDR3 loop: CASNDRVDGYTF. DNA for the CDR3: TGTGCCAGCAACGACAGGGTTGATGGCTACACCTTC.

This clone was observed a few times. The CDR3 coding sequence is TGTGCCAGCAGCGTGGGACTAGTTAATTCACCCCTCCACTTT. The encoded protein is CASSVGLVNSPLHF. The genes are TRBV5-6 and TRBJ1-6, with a weak D call TRBD1 (5 bases). Between the trimmed V and J ends, which lost 4 bases and 6 bases, there was a span of 11 bases. The germline CDR1 and CDR2 sequences are SGHDT and YYEEEE. The CDR3 contains 14 residues.

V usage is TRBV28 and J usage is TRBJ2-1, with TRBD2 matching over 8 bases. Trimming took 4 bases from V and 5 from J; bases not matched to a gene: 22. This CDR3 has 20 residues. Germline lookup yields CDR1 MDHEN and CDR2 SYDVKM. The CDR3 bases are TGTGCCAGCAGTTCATCTAGCGGGCTGGGGGGGGGCCCACGGAACAATGAGCAGTTCTTC. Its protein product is CASSSSSGLGGGPRNNEQFF.

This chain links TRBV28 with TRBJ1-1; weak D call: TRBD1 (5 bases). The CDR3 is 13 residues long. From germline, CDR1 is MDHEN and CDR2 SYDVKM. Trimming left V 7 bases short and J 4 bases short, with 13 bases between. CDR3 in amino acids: CASKFRGGTEAFF. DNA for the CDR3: TGTGCCAGCAAGTTTAGGGGCGGCACTGAAGCTTTCTTT.

CDR3 nucleotides: TGCAGCGTTGAATTAGGAGGGGCTCGAGCCAAAAACATTCAGTACTTC. It specifies CSVELGGARAKNIQYF. The chain employs TRBV29-1 and TRBJ2-4; D is perhaps TRBD2 (6 bases). This CDR3 is 16 amino acids long. Germline lookup yields CDR1 SQVTM and CDR2 ANQGSEA. Trimming left V 2 bases short and J 0 bases short, with 14 bases between.

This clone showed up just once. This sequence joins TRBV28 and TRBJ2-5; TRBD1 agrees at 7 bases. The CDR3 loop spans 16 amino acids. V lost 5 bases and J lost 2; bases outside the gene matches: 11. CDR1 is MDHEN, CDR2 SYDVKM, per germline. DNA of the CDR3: TGTGCCAGCAGTCTCAAACCCGGGACAGTTCAAGAGACCCAGTACTTC. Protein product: CASSLKPGTVQETQYF. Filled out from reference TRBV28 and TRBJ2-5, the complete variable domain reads DVKVTQSSRYLVKRTGEKVFLECVQDMDHENMFWYRQDPGLGLRLIYFSYDVKMKEKGDIPEGYSVSREKKERFSLILESASTNQTSMYLCASSLKPGTVQETQYFGPGTRLLVL.

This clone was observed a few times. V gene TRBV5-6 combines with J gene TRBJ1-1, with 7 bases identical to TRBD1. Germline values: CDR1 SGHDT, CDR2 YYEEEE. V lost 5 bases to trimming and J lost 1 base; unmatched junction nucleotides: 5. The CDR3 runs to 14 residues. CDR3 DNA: TGTGCCAGCAGGCCGACAGGGAAGAACACTGAAGCTTTCTTT. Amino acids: CASRPTGKNTEAFF.

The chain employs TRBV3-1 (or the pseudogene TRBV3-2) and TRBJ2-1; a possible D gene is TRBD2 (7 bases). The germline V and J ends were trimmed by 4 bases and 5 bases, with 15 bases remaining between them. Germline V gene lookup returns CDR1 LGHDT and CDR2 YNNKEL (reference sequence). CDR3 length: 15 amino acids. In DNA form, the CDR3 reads TGTGCCAGCAGCCTAGGGGGGGTGGACGACAATGAGCAGTTCTTC. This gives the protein CASSLGGVDDNEQFF.

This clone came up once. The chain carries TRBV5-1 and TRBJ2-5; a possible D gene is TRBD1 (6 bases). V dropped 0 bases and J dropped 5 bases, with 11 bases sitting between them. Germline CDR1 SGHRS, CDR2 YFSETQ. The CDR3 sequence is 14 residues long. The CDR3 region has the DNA TGCGCCAGCAGCTTGGGGCAGGGGTGGGAGACCCAGTACTTC. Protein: CASSLGQGWETQYF.

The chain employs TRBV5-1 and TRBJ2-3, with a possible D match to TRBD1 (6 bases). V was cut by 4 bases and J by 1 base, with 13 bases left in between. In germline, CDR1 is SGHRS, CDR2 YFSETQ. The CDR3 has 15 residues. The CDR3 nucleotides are TGCGCCAGCAGCCCAAACAGGGCTCGCACAGATACGCAGTATTTT. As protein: CASSPNRARTDTQYF.

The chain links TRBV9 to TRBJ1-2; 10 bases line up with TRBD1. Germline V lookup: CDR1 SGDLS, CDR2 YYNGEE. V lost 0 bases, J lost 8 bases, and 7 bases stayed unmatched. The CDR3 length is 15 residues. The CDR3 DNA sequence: TGTGCCAGCAGCGTAGCTTGGGACAGGGGTGACGGCTACACCTTC. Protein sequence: CASSVAWDRGDGYTF.

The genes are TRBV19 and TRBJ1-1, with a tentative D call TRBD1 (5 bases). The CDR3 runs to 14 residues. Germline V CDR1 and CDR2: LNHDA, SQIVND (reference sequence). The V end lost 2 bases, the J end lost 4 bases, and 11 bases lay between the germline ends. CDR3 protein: CASSINRRGTEAFF. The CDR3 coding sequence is TGTGCCAGTAGTATAAATAGGAGGGGCACTGAAGCTTTCTTT.

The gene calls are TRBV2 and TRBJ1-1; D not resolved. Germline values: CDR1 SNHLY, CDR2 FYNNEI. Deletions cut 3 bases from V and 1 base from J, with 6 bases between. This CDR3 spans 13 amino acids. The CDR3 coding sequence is TGTGCCAGCAGTGATAACAGGAACACTGAAGCTTTCTTT. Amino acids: CASSDNRNTEAFF.